A selection of T cell receptor beta chains follows, all from one sample in a study of shared clonotypes between healthy human individuals. Produced via immunoSEQ multiplex PCR; TCRdb's table is partial and in-frame only. The sample yields fewer than 3 million clones, roughly 92% seen once. The sequenced sample was naive CD4+ T cells from PBMCs. These receptors were taken from a man younger than 35 in good health. Some clones in this sample may be carry-over from other donors' samples. Each CDR3 is given with its conserved first and last residue. Each record gives: V gene, J gene, clone size, D gene, CDR3 protein, CDR3 DNA. A D gene is named only where the DNA matches it firmly. Only part of the rows carry a size: once, few, many, or a class if the clone is expanded.

v_call: TRBV11-2
j_call: TRBJ2-7
clone_size: -
d_call: -
cdr3_aa: CASRLNRAVYEQYF
cdr3_nt: TGTGCCAGCAGACTAAATCGCGCCGTCTACGAGCAGTACTTC

v_call: TRBV28
j_call: TRBJ2-7
clone_size: -
d_call: TRBD1
cdr3_aa: CASSLTSPGQGGYEQYF
cdr3_nt: TGTGCCAGCAGTTTAACTTCTCCGGGACAGGGGGGCTACGAGCAGTACTTC

v_call: TRBV15
j_call: TRBJ1-2
clone_size: -
d_call: -
cdr3_aa: CATSRGGERGMYGYTF
cdr3_nt: TGTGCCACCAGCAGAGGCGGGGAGAGGGGAATGTACGGCTACACCTTC

v_call: TRBV7-2
j_call: TRBJ2-7
clone_size: -
d_call: TRBD1
cdr3_aa: CASSPDRGGEQYF
cdr3_nt: TGTGCCAGCAGCCCGGACAGGGGGGGAGAGCAGTACTTC

v_call: TRBV5-1
j_call: TRBJ2-3
clone_size: -
d_call: TRBD1
cdr3_aa: CASSLNPQGQVTQYF
cdr3_nt: TGCGCCAGCAGCTTGAACCCCCAGGGACAGGTTACGCAGTATTTT

v_call: TRBV19
j_call: TRBJ1-1
clone_size: -
d_call: TRBD1
cdr3_aa: CAKPGQRVNTEAFF
cdr3_nt: TGTGCGAAACCGGGACAGAGAGTGAACACTGAAGCTTTCTTT

v_call: TRBV30
j_call: TRBJ2-1
clone_size: -
d_call: TRBD2
cdr3_aa: CAWAPGLALNEQFF
cdr3_nt: TGTGCCTGGGCACCGGGACTAGCACTAAATGAGCAGTTCTTC

v_call: TRBV18
j_call: TRBJ1-1
clone_size: -
d_call: TRBD1
cdr3_aa: CASSPPGQGILPSSFF
cdr3_nt: TGTGCCAGCTCACCGCCGGGACAGGGGATTCTTCCATCATCTTTCTTT

v_call: TRBV7-8
j_call: TRBJ2-7
clone_size: -
d_call: TRBD1
cdr3_aa: CASSSTRDRAGEQYF
cdr3_nt: TGTGCCAGCAGCTCGACGAGGGACAGGGCGGGCGAGCAGTACTTC

v_call: TRBV7-3
j_call: TRBJ2-2
clone_size: few
d_call: -
cdr3_aa: CASSLTGELFF
cdr3_nt: TGTGCCAGCAGCCTCACCGGGGAGCTGTTTTTT

v_call: TRBV4-3
j_call: TRBJ2-7
clone_size: -
d_call: -
cdr3_aa: CASSQVDGKSSYEQYF
cdr3_nt: TGCGCCAGCAGCCAAGTAGACGGGAAGAGCTCCTACGAGCAGTACTTC

v_call: TRBV28
j_call: TRBJ2-2
clone_size: -
d_call: TRBD2
cdr3_aa: CASTSVGGRYLSTGELFF
cdr3_nt: TGTGCCAGCACCTCTGTGGGAGGGAGGTACCTTAGCACCGGGGAGCTGTTTTTT

v_call: TRBV7-2
j_call: TRBJ1-5
clone_size: -
d_call: -
cdr3_aa: CASSLFGDQPQHF
cdr3_nt: TGTGCCAGCAGCTTATTCGGGGATCAGCCCCAGCATTTT

v_call: TRBV5-1
j_call: TRBJ2-1
clone_size: -
d_call: TRBD1
cdr3_aa: CASGVGTATYNEQFF
cdr3_nt: TGCGCCAGCGGGGTGGGGACAGCGACCTACAATGAGCAGTTCTTC

v_call: TRBV5-1
j_call: TRBJ2-3
clone_size: -
d_call: -
cdr3_aa: CASSRRDTSTDTQYF
cdr3_nt: TGCGCCAGCAGCAGACGGGACACCAGCACAGATACGCAGTATTTT

v_call: TRBV7-3
j_call: TRBJ2-1
clone_size: -
d_call: -
cdr3_aa: CASSRKPGGNNEQFF
cdr3_nt: TGTGCCAGCAGCCGGAAGCCGGGCGGGAACAATGAGCAGTTCTTC

v_call: TRBV5-4
j_call: TRBJ1-5
clone_size: -
d_call: -
cdr3_aa: CASSLGGGDQPQHF
cdr3_nt: TGTGCCAGCAGCTTGGGAGGGGGAGATCAGCCCCAGCATTTT

v_call: TRBV5-1
j_call: TRBJ2-5
clone_size: -
d_call: -
cdr3_aa: CASSVIPGQSETQYF
cdr3_nt: TGCGCCAGCAGCGTCATCCCGGGACAATCAGAGACCCAGTACTTC

v_call: TRBV7-7
j_call: TRBJ2-3
clone_size: -
d_call: -
cdr3_aa: CASSPNRAANTDTQYF
cdr3_nt: TGTGCCAGCAGCCCCAACCGGGCGGCTAACACAGATACGCAGTATTTT